This TCR beta chain was obtained from a study of OX40 agonist ivuxolimab in advanced cancers. Turning to the study itself: Given to patients was ivuxolimab, an agonistic anti-OX40 (CD134) antibody. Partial responses occurred in Three dose-escalation patients, one with hepatocellular carcinoma and two with cutaneous melanoma.

Overall study results and limits: On average, a greater number of expanded clones characterised CD8+ T cells relative to CD4+.

Clones were read by immunoSEQ multiplex PCR, and TCRdb kept only the in-frame ones, dropping some. The sample records more than 30,000 clones, about 81% being singletons. Details on this clone: The antigen remains unidentified.

V lost 8 bases, J lost 5 bases, and 18 bases lay in between. CDR3 length equals 14 residues. Germline assignment: CDR1 SGHTA and CDR2 FQGNSA. The chain joins TRBV7-2 to TRBJ1-2, with a tentative D call TRBD1 (6 bases). The sample here was CD4+ or CD8+ T cells sorted from blood, taken in a trial of the OX40 agonist ivuxolimab. This receptor was obtained from an adult with an advanced solid tumor such as melanoma, head and neck, liver or kidney cancer. The CDR3 loop is CASHRDRLTYGYTF. The CDR3 DNA sequence: TGTGCCAGCCATCGCGACAGGCTCACATATGGCTACACCTTC.